Listed here are 12 T cell receptor beta chains from one sample, sequenced in a study of human T cells and chemical hapten exposure. A single record per CDR3 protein comes from TCRdb applying MiXCR to the RACE reads. The table has under 50,000 distinct CDR3 sequences, 6.5% to 8% seen once. Noted time point: pre-sensitization, week 0. This sample's treatment: therapeutic diphenylcyclopropenone sensitization with weekly scalp DPC. The sample here was whole blood, taken in connection with sensitization to the hapten diphenylcyclopropenone (DPC). These receptor sequences come from a woman aged 45-65 years with alopecia areata. Some clones in this sample may be carry-over from other donors' samples.

The rearrangement uses TRBV7-8 and TRBJ2-5; D may be TRBD1 (5 bases). Looked up from germline, CDR1 is SGHVS and CDR2 is FQNEAQ. CDR3 length equals 16 residues. V was trimmed by 0 bases and J by 1 base, leaving 12 bases between them. The CDR3 nucleotides are TGTGCCAGCAGCTTAGCGCACAGGAATATCCAAGAGACCCAGTACTTC. Protein product: CASSLAHRNIQETQYF.

Ten or more counts support this clonotype. The chain recombines TRBV5-1 with TRBJ2-7, with D possibly matching TRBD1 (5 bases). Trimming removed 5 bases at V and 3 bases at J, with 9 bases between. The CDR3 totals 12 residues. Germline-derived CDR1 and CDR2 are SGHRS and YFSETQ. CDR3 bases: TGCGCCAGCAGACACGACAGCTACGAGCAGTACTTC. Residues: CASRHDSYEQYF.

This rearrangement joins TRBV6-2 or TRBV6-3 to TRBJ2-7, with TRBD2 as a possible D gene (5 bases). The CDR3 totals 14 residues. The germline V and J ends were trimmed by 7 bases and 7 bases, with 20 bases remaining between them. Germline V lookup: CDR1 MNHEY, CDR2 SVGEGT. Here the CDR3 reads CASTLTGTPGEQYF. The CDR3 region has the DNA TGTGCCAGCACCCTGACGGGAACCCCGGGAGAGCAGTACTTC.

This clonotype was detected only a few times. The CDR3 is CASSLATYPRNEQFF. The CDR3 region has the DNA TGTGCCAGCAGCTTAGCGACGTACCCGAGGAATGAGCAGTTCTTC. The gene calls are TRBV7-2 and TRBJ2-1; D gene unclear. The CDR3 is made up of 15 amino acids. The germline V gene has CDR1 SGHTA and CDR2 FQGNSA. V dropped 0 bases and J dropped 7 bases, with 13 bases sitting between them.

This clonotype appeared many times. The chain has TRBV20-1 and TRBJ1-6; the D is unclear. The CDR3 totals 13 residues. Trimming pared 1 base from V and 5 bases from J, leaving 6 bases between. Germline V lookup: CDR1 DFQATT, CDR2 SNEGSKA (reference sequence). CDR3 residues: CSARGQNNSPLHF. The CDR3 nucleotides read TGCAGTGCTAGAGGGCAGAATAATTCACCCCTCCACTTT.

This clonotype showed up many times. The rearrangement joins TRBV28 to TRBJ2-5; maybe TRBD1 (5 bases). Looked up from germline, CDR1 is MDHEN and CDR2 is SYDVKM. This CDR3 comprises 12 residues. Trimming removed 2 bases from V and 9 bases from J, with 10 bases in between. The CDR3 DNA sequence: TGTGCCAGCAGTTTAGGGGCTAGGGCCCAGTACTTC. This gives the protein CASSLGARAQYF. Full variable domain (remainder filled in from reference TRBV28 and TRBJ2-5): DVKVTQSSRYLVKRTGEKVFLECVQDMDHENMFWYRQDPGLGLRLIYFSYDVKMKEKGDIPEGYSVSREKKERFSLILESASTNQTSMYLCASSLGARAQYFGPGTRLLVL.

The sample holds many counts of this clonotype. The J gene is TRBJ2-7, the V gene TRBV18, with D possibly being TRBD2 (6 bases). Germline V lookup: CDR1 KGHSH, CDR2 LQKENI. The CDR3 is made up of 14 amino acids. Trimming removed 2 bases at V and 4 bases at J, with 12 bases between. The CDR3 region is CASSPTGTLYEQYF. The CDR3 DNA is TGTGCCAGCTCACCAACCGGGACTTTATACGAGCAGTACTTC.

This clonotype appeared many times. The gene calls are TRBV18 and TRBJ1-5, with D uncertain. Trimming cost V 0 bases and J 8 bases, with 5 bases left between them. This CDR3 contains 12 residues. CDR1 is KGHSH and CDR2 is LQKENI in the germline V gene. The chain's CDR3 is CASSPPLKPQHF. CDR3 nucleotides: TGTGCCAGCTCACCACCTCTGAAGCCCCAGCATTTT.

This clonotype was seen repeatedly, ten times or more. The chain has TRBV6-1 and TRBJ2-3; either TRBD1 or TRBD2 may supply D (6 bases each). From germline, CDR1 is MNHNS and CDR2 SASEGT. The CDR3 has 17 amino acids. Trimming left V 2 bases short and J 3 bases short, with 18 bases between. This chain's CDR3 is CASSERRGAVETDTQYF. The CDR3 nucleotides are TGTGCCAGCAGTGAAAGGAGGGGGGCGGTGGAAACAGATACGCAGTATTTT.

There are many counts of this clonotype. V is TRBV7-9 and J is TRBJ2-1; D call uncertain. The CDR3 consists of 14 residues. In germline, CDR1 is SEHNR, CDR2 FQNEAQ (reference sequence). V shed 6 bases and J shed 6 bases, with 15 bases lying between them. CDR3 sequence (DNA): TGTGCCAGCAGAGGACCTTTCTTAACCAATGAGCAGTTCTTC. It specifies CASRGPFLTNEQFF.

By frequency in the sample, this clonotype is medium-sized. V is TRBV11-2 and J is TRBJ1-5; 8 bases align to TRBD1. V was clipped by 6 bases and J by 6 bases; unmatched bases: 4. Germline V lookup: CDR1 SGHAT, CDR2 FQNNGV. The CDR3 sequence is 13 residues long. CDR3 sequence (DNA): TGTGCCAGCAGAAGACAGGGGAGTCAGCCCCAGCATTTT. This sequence encodes CASRRQGSQPQHF.

The sample holds many counts of this clonotype. The rearrangement uses TRBV7-3 and TRBJ2-1; D might be TRBD2 (5 bases). Trimming shortened V by 1 base and J by 5 bases, and 12 bases separated the two germline ends. The CDR3 runs to 15 residues. Germline V gene data show CDR1 as SGHTA and CDR2 as FQGTGA. The CDR3: CASSLIGSGNNEQFF. CDR3 bases: TGTGCCAGCAGCTTAATAGGGAGCGGTAACAATGAGCAGTTCTTC.